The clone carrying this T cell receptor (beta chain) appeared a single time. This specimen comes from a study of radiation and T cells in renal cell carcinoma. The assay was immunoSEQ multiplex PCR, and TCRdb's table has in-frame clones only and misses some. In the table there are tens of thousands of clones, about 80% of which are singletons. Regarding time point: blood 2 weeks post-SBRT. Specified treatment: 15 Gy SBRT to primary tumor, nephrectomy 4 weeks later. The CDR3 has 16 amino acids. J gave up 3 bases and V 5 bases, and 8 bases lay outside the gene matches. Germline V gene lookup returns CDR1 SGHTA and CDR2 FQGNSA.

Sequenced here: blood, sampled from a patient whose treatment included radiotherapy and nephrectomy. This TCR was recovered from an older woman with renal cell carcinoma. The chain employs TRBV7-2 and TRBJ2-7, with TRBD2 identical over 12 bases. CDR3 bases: TGTGCCAGCAGCCAAGGACTAGCGGGACGGATCTACGAGCAGTACTTC. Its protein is CASSQGLAGRIYEQYF. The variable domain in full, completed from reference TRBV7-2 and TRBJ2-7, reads GAGVSQSPSNKVTEKGKDVELRCDPISGHTALYWYRQSLGQGLEFLIYFQGNSAPDKSGLPSDRFSAERTGGSVSTLTIQRTQQEDSAVYLCASSQGLAGRIYEQYFGPGTRLTVT.